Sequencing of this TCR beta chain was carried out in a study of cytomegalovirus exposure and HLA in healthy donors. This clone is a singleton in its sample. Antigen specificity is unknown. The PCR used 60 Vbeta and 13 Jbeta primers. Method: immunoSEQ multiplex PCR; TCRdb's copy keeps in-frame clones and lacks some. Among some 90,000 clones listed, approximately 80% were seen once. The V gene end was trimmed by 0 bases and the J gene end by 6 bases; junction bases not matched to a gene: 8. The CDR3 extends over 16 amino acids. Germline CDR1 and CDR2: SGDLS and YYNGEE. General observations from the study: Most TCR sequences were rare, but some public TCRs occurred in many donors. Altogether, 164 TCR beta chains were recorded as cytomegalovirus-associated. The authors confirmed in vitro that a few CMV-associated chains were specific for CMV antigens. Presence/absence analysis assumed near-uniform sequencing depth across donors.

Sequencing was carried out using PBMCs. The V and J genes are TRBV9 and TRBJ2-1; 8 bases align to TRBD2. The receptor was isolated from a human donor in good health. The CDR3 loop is CASSVEPGGGPNEQFF. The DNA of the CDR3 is TGTGCCAGCAGCGTAGAACCGGGGGGGGGACCCAATGAGCAGTTCTTC.